This is a list of T cell receptor beta chains from one sample in a study of blood T cell repertoires in COVID-19. The protocol was immunoSEQ multiplex PCR, while the TCRdb copy is restricted to in-frame clones and leaves out a portion. The sample comprises tens of thousands of clones, about 86% of which are singletons, and about 14% rests with the top ten. What was sequenced was peripheral blood. These receptors originate from a human donor in a cohort sampled during active COVID-19. The CDR3 runs from the conserved cysteine through the conserved F or W. The D gene is left open where the match is weak. Part of the rows lack a size; the others show once, few, many or a class for expanded clones.

clone_size | d_call | v_call | cdr3_aa
. | TRBD2 | TRBV7-6 | CASRLLAGGPNEQFF
once | . | TRBV30 | CAWSRQLAGANVLTF
once | . | TRBV7-8 | CASSPRGSGGTDTQYF
once | . | TRBV28 | CASSFSRVTGNEQFF
. | . | TRBV7-2 | CASSPVSGAEAFF
once | TRBD2 | TRBV5-8 | CASSLANLAGRSGNEQFF
. | . | TRBV11-2 | CASSPSGDHEQYF
once | TRBD1 | TRBV3-1/TRBV3-2 | CASSLTTGGDTQYF
. | TRBD2 | TRBV27 | CASSLLPGLEGTDTQYF
. | . | TRBV7-9 | CASSLQGSGNTIYF
. | . | TRBV7-8 | CASSPHGLNTGELFF
. | TRBD2 | TRBV27 | CASSPQPGLAGYPPTDTQYF
. | . | TRBV7-9 | CASSLNDLGGEQYF
. | TRBD2 | TRBV6-5 | CASRLAASSYEQYF
. | . | TRBV5-4 | CASSLGRGNYGYTF
. | . | TRBV2 | CASSGGINQPQHF
. | TRBD1 | TRBV5-1 | CASSRTGKETQYF
. | . | TRBV3-1/TRBV3-2 | CASSQASFLFTGELFF
. | TRBD1 | TRBV6-5 | CASSYTGTVYNSPLHF
. | TRBD1 | TRBV10-3 | CAIRRDRGLDTGELFF
. | . | TRBV7-8 | CASTGLTAGYGYTF
. | TRBD1 | TRBV5-8 | CASSNQRTGNQPQHF
. | TRBD2 | TRBV11-3 | CASSTGLAGSGETQYF
. | TRBD2 | TRBV11-2 | CASSLELAGVGEQYF